This is a list of T cell receptor beta chains from one sample in a study of T-cell reconstitution after alpha-beta-depleted transplantation in children. Using its own MiXCR run on the PCR reads, TCRdb lists one record per CDR3 protein. Counted here are approximately 510,000 distinct CDR3 sequences, roughly 18% occurring once; the ten biggest clones make up 3.3%. The material sequenced was PBMCs from the stem cell graft donor, taken from the stem cell graft. All receptors derive from a human donor who donated a stem cell graft to a child with acute lymphoblastic leukemia. Both conserved end residues are part of each CDR3. Clone sizes are given selectively: once, few, many, or a class where the clone is expanded.

v_call	clone_size	j_call	cdr3_aa
TRBV12-3/TRBV12-4	many	TRBJ2-3	CASSFGYTDTQYF
TRBV7-9	.	TRBJ2-3	CASSLDRGGGTDTQYF
TRBV6-5	many	TRBJ2-7	CASSTGTSGYEQYF
TRBV11-1	few	TRBJ2-2	CASSSGQAGELFF
TRBV4-1	few	TRBJ2-7	CASSQEEPSGKMYEQYF
TRBV6-6	few	TRBJ2-5	CASSYSSLKTQYF
TRBV18	once	TRBJ1-5	CASSSEDRRSNQPQHF
TRBV12-3/TRBV12-4	few	TRBJ1-2	CASGQDLDYGYTF
TRBV27	few	TRBJ2-7	CASSVQGGSLYYEQYF
TRBV12-3/TRBV12-4	few	TRBJ2-3	CASSLLPGLAVTDTQYF